This T cell receptor (beta chain) was captured in a study of cytomegalovirus exposure and HLA in healthy donors. A word on this clone: Antigen: not known.

Germline loops: CDR1 LNHNV, CDR2 YYDKDF (reference sequence). The CDR3 loop spans 14 amino acids. The V segment lost 3 bases and the J segment 9 bases; nucleotides outside the gene matches: 6. Broader study findings: The study put some 160 TCR beta chains on its list as cytomegalovirus-associated. As confirmed in vitro, a few CMV-associated chains were specific for CMV antigens.

Generated by immunoSEQ multiplex PCR, the TCRdb table keeps only in-frame clones and is missing some. The table lists 100,000 to 150,000 clones, about 90% of them singletons. This TCR was recovered from a man under 40 in good health and CMV-seronegative. V usage is TRBV15 and J usage is TRBJ2-1; TRBD1 matches 9 bases. Sequenced sample: PBMCs. Here the CDR3 DNA reads TGTGCCACCAGCAGGGGACAGGGTCGCAGTGAGCAGTTCTTC. This gives the protein CATSRGQGRSEQFF.